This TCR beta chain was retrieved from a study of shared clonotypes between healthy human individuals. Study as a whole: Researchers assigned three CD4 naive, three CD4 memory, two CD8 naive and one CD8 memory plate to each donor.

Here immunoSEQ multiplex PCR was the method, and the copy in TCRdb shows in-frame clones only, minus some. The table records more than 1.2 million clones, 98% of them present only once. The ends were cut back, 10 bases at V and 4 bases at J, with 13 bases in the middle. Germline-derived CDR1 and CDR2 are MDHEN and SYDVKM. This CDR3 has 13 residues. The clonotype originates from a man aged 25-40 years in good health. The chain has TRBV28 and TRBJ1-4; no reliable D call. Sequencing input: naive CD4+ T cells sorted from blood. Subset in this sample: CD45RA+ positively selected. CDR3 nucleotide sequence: TGTGCCATCCCGGGATTTGGTAATGAAAAACTGTTTTTT. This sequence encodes CAIPGFGNEKLFF.